The next 3 T cell receptor beta chains were all read from a single sample in a study of T cells in women clearing cervical HPV infection. Clones were read by immunoSEQ multiplex PCR, and TCRdb kept only the in-frame ones, dropping some. The sample data list more than 25,000 clones. The specimen was blood buffy coat. The receptors derive from a woman between 18 and 70 years old with a cervical HPV16 infection that either progressed to CIN3+ or cleared (not recorded which).

On this clone itself: Read sequence stops 3 residues before the CDR3 end, and the germline J gene provides the missing end. This rearrangement joins TRBV10-1 to TRBJ2-3; the match to TRBD2 covers 7 bases. V trimming: 10 bases; J trimming: 1 base; junction bases outside the gene matches: 8. This CDR3 is 14 amino acids long. CDR1 is WNHNN, CDR2 SYGVQD, per germline (reference sequence). CDR3 loop: CATSTTSRTDTQYF. CDR3 DNA (partial): TGCGCCACCTCAACGACTAGCCGCACAGATACG.

Remarks on this clone: The CDR3 end lies 3 residues beyond the end of the read and is filled in from the germline J gene. The chain is built from TRBV2 and TRBJ2-1, with TRBD2 matching 11 bases. With 8 bases clipped from V and 7 bases from J, the junction kept 4 bases outside the gene matches. Germline loops: CDR1 SNHLY, CDR2 FYNNEI. This CDR3 is 13 amino acids long. CDR3 in amino acids: CASSGTSGNEQFF. CDR3 bases read: TGTGCCAGCTCCGGGACTAGCGGTAATGAG.

A note on this clone: The read gets to within 3 residues of the CDR3 end, and the germline J gene fills in the rest. V gene TRBV20-1 combines with J gene TRBJ2-1; 9 bases match TRBD2. In germline, CDR1 is DFQATT, CDR2 SNEGSKA (reference sequence). V dropped 6 bases and J dropped 7; count of bases not matched to a gene: 7. The CDR3 contains 13 residues. CDR3 loop: CSAPERGDNEQFF. CDR3 DNA (partial): TGCAGTGCCCCGGAGCGGGGGGATAATGAG.